A selection of T cell receptor beta chains follows, all from one sample in a study of blood T cell repertoires in COVID-19. The method was immunoSEQ multiplex PCR; TCRdb's version includes in-frame clones alone and lacks a portion of them. The sample includes more than 70,000 clones, 89% of them seen just once. Material for sequencing was peripheral blood. These receptors all come from a middle-aged man with acute or convalescent COVID-19. CDR3s include the opening cysteine and the closing phenylalanine or tryptophan. A D gene is named only where the DNA matches it firmly. Clone size appears in some rows only: once, few, many, or a class for an expanded clone.

-	TRBD1	TRBJ2-6	TRBV7-9	CALPGQGAYPSGANVLTF	TGTGCTTTGCCGGGACAGGGGGCGTATCCCTCTGGGGCCAACGTCCTGACTTTC
once	TRBD1	TRBJ1-6	TRBV19	CASSIVPGGNSPLHF	TGTGCCAGTAGTATAGTTCCAGGGGGCAATTCACCCCTCCACTTT
-	-	TRBJ1-5	TRBV12-3/TRBV12-4	CASSLPGNQPQHF	TGTGCCAGCAGTTTGCCAGGGAATCAGCCCCAGCATTTT
-	TRBD1	TRBJ1-4	TRBV10-3	CAISGGQGSEKLFF	TGTGCCATCAGTGGGGGACAGGGATCTGAAAAACTGTTTTTT
-	TRBD2	TRBJ2-2	TRBV7-8	CASSERGTGELFF	TGTGCCAGCAGCGAGCGGGGTACCGGGGAGCTGTTTTTT
-	-	TRBJ1-2	TRBV29-1	CSVETAAINYGYTF	TGCAGCGTTGAAACCGCGGCGATTAACTATGGCTACACCTTC
-	-	TRBJ1-1	TRBV12-3/TRBV12-4	CASRRTGNTEAFF	TGTGCCAGCAGACGAACGGGGAACACTGAAGCTTTCTTT
-	TRBD1	TRBJ2-7	TRBV5-1	CASRQGTGYEQYF	TGCGCCAGCAGGCAGGGGACAGGCTACGAGCAGTACTTC
-	-	TRBJ1-1	TRBV21-1	CASSNRGRNTEAFF	TGTGCCAGCAGCAACAGGGGGAGGAACACTGAAGCTTTCTTT
-	-	TRBJ1-3	TRBV7-2	CASRDSETSSGNTIYF	TGTGCCAGCAGGGACAGTGAGACCAGCTCTGGAAACACCATATATTTT
-	-	TRBJ2-3	TRBV28	CASIKGGSTDTQYF	TGTGCCAGCATAAAGGGCGGGAGCACAGATACGCAGTATTTT
-	-	TRBJ2-1	TRBV10-3	CAISEVGGNLVVDEQFF	TGTGCCATCAGTGAGGTCGGGGGAAACTTAGTGGTCGATGAGCAGTTCTTC
-	-	TRBJ1-5	TRBV7-2	CASSPMVAGIQPQHF	TGTGCCAGCAGCCCTATGGTAGCCGGGATCCAGCCCCAGCATTTT
few	TRBD1	TRBJ1-2	TRBV7-3	CASSLGQGAHYGYTF	TGTGCCAGCAGCTTAGGTCAGGGGGCACACTATGGCTACACCTTC
-	TRBD1	TRBJ2-6	TRBV7-3	CASSSGQGTPWGANVLTF	TGTGCCAGCAGCTCTGGACAGGGGACCCCTTGGGGGGCCAACGTCCTGACTTTC
-	-	TRBJ1-2	TRBV11-2	CASSLNSWEPYGYTF	TGTGCCAGCAGCTTGAACTCGTGGGAGCCCTATGGCTACACCTTC
-	TRBD1	TRBJ1-1	TRBV25-1	CASSPTTGGTEAFF	TGTGCCAGCAGCCCAACGACAGGGGGCACTGAAGCTTTCTTT
-	TRBD1	TRBJ1-2	TRBV19	CASGQGLGGYTF	TGTGCCAGTGGACAGGGTTTGGGTGGCTACACCTTC
-	-	TRBJ2-5	TRBV30	CAWRPRGWETQYF	TGTGCCTGGAGACCTCGAGGATGGGAGACCCAGTACTTC
-	TRBD1	TRBJ1-1	TRBV2	CASSEGTGSHTEAFF	TGTGCCAGCAGTGAAGGGACAGGGAGCCACACTGAAGCTTTCTTT
-	TRBD2	TRBJ2-7	TRBV29-1	CSVEAERGAYYEQYF	TGCAGCGTTGAGGCCGAGCGGGGGGCATACTACGAGCAGTACTTC
-	TRBD1	TRBJ1-5	TRBV6-5	CASSSGQGKSQPQHF	TGTGCCAGCAGTTCTGGACAGGGTAAATCTCAGCCCCAGCATTTT
-	TRBD1	TRBJ1-2	TRBV25-1	CASRDRGGGYTF	TGTGCCAGCAGAGACAGGGGTGGAGGCTACACCTTC
-	-	TRBJ1-1	TRBV7-9	CASSSSRDRAFF	TGTGCCAGCAGCTCCTCCAGGGATAGGGCTTTCTTT
-	TRBD1	TRBJ1-2	TRBV5-4	CASSRHPPGQGAYGYTF	TGTGCCAGCAGCCGGCACCCGCCGGGACAGGGGGCCTATGGCTACACCTTC
-	-	TRBJ1-1	TRBV11-1	CASSHTGEEATEAFF	TGTGCCAGCAGCCACACGGGGGAAGAGGCTACCGAAGCTTTCTTT
-	-	TRBJ1-2	TRBV6-5	CASSEQGNYGYTF	TGTGCCAGCAGCGAGCAGGGGAACTATGGCTACACCTTC
-	-	TRBJ1-5	TRBV6-1	CASSEYNGGTQPQHF	TGTGCCAGCAGTGAATACAACGGGGGTACCCAGCCCCAGCATTTT
once	-	TRBJ2-1	TRBV12-3/TRBV12-4	CASSRGYNEQFF	TGTGCCAGCAGTCGGGGATACAATGAGCAGTTCTTC
-	TRBD1	TRBJ1-1	TRBV29-1	CSDIQGALNTEAFF	TGCAGCGATATCCAGGGGGCGCTGAACACTGAAGCTTTCTTT
-	TRBD1	TRBJ1-2	TRBV28	CASSSLGQDYGYTF	TGTGCCAGCAGTTCTCTGGGACAGGACTATGGCTACACCTTC
once	-	TRBJ2-5	TRBV5-1	CASSRDSQETQYF	TGCGCCAGCAGCCGGGACTCCCAAGAGACCCAGTACTTC
-	TRBD1	TRBJ1-1	TRBV19	CASSMDRGANTEAFF	TGTGCCAGTAGTATGGACAGGGGGGCGAACACTGAAGCTTTCTTT
once	TRBD1	TRBJ1-5	TRBV27	CASSSTGTNQPQHF	TGTGCCAGCAGTTCGACAGGGACCAATCAGCCCCAGCATTTT
-	-	TRBJ1-3	TRBV9	CASSVYRDSGNTIYF	TGTGCCAGCAGCGTGTACCGGGACTCTGGAAACACCATATATTTT
-	TRBD1	TRBJ1-4	TRBV5-1	CASSLRPGQANEKLFF	TGCGCCAGCAGCTTGAGGCCGGGACAGGCTAATGAAAAACTGTTTTTT
-	TRBD1	TRBJ1-2	TRBV25-1	CASGQGNYGYTF	TGTGCCAGCGGACAGGGAAACTATGGCTACACCTTC
-	TRBD1	TRBJ2-7	TRBV2	CASRLGQGNTYEQYF	TGTGCCAGCCGGCTGGGACAGGGGAACACCTACGAGCAGTACTTC
-	-	TRBJ1-1	TRBV7-9	CASSFSDTEAFF	TGTGCCAGCAGCTTTAGTGACACTGAAGCTTTCTTT
few	TRBD1	TRBJ1-2	TRBV9	CASSVAAQGAPGGYTF	TGTGCCAGCAGCGTAGCGGCCCAGGGGGCGCCGGGGGGCTACACCTTC
-	-	TRBJ1-4	TRBV7-2	CASSLQGMREKLFF	TGTGCCAGCAGCTTACAGGGAATGAGGGAAAAACTGTTTTTT
-	TRBD1	TRBJ1-4	TRBV5-1	CASSPTGGGEKLFF	TGCGCCAGCAGCCCGACAGGGGGAGGGGAAAAACTGTTTTTT
-	TRBD2	TRBJ2-5	TRBV6-6	CASSLGGTETQYF	TGTGCCAGCAGCCTGGGGGGGACGGAGACCCAGTACTTC
-	TRBD1	TRBJ1-5	TRBV19	CASCRTGGAIQPQHF	TGTGCCAGTTGTAGGACAGGGGGTGCGATTCAGCCCCAGCATTTT
-	TRBD2	TRBJ2-3	TRBV5-5	CASSSGLAGGQITDTQYF	TGTGCCAGCAGCTCCGGACTAGCGGGGGGGCAGATCACAGATACGCAGTATTTT
once	TRBD1	TRBJ2-3	TRBV24-1	CATSDPGQAIGTDTQYF	TGTGCCACCAGTGACCCCGGACAGGCTATCGGCACAGATACGCAGTATTTT
-	-	TRBJ1-1	TRBV4-2	CASSQYSSQGTNTEAFF	TGTGCCAGCAGCCAATACTCATCCCAGGGTACGAACACTGAAGCTTTCTTT
-	-	TRBJ2-3	TRBV2	CASREARALTDTQYF	TGTGCCAGCAGAGAGGCGCGGGCATTGACAGATACGCAGTATTTT
once	-	TRBJ1-1	TRBV6-1	CASSETLQGNTEAFF	TGTGCCAGCAGTGAAACCTTACAGGGGAACACTGAAGCTTTCTTT
-	-	TRBJ1-2	TRBV3-1/TRBV3-2	CASSQDRGAQGGYTF	TGTGCCAGCAGCCAAGATAGAGGGGCGCAGGGGGGCTACACCTTC
-	TRBD2	TRBJ2-3	TRBV9	CASSAPLTSSDTQYF	TGTGCCAGCAGCGCCCCACTGACTAGCTCAGATACGCAGTATTTT
-	-	TRBJ1-4	TRBV28	CASSLPLSIADEKLFF	TGTGCCAGCAGTTTACCCCTTTCCATAGCAGATGAAAAACTGTTTTTT
-	TRBD1	TRBJ1-5	TRBV28	CASSSGTGLNQPQHF	TGTGCCAGCAGTTCCGGGACAGGTCTCAATCAGCCCCAGCATTTT
-	TRBD1	TRBJ2-2	TRBV6-5	CASSPLTGPTGELFF	TGTGCCAGCAGCCCATTGACAGGGCCAACCGGGGAGCTGTTTTTT